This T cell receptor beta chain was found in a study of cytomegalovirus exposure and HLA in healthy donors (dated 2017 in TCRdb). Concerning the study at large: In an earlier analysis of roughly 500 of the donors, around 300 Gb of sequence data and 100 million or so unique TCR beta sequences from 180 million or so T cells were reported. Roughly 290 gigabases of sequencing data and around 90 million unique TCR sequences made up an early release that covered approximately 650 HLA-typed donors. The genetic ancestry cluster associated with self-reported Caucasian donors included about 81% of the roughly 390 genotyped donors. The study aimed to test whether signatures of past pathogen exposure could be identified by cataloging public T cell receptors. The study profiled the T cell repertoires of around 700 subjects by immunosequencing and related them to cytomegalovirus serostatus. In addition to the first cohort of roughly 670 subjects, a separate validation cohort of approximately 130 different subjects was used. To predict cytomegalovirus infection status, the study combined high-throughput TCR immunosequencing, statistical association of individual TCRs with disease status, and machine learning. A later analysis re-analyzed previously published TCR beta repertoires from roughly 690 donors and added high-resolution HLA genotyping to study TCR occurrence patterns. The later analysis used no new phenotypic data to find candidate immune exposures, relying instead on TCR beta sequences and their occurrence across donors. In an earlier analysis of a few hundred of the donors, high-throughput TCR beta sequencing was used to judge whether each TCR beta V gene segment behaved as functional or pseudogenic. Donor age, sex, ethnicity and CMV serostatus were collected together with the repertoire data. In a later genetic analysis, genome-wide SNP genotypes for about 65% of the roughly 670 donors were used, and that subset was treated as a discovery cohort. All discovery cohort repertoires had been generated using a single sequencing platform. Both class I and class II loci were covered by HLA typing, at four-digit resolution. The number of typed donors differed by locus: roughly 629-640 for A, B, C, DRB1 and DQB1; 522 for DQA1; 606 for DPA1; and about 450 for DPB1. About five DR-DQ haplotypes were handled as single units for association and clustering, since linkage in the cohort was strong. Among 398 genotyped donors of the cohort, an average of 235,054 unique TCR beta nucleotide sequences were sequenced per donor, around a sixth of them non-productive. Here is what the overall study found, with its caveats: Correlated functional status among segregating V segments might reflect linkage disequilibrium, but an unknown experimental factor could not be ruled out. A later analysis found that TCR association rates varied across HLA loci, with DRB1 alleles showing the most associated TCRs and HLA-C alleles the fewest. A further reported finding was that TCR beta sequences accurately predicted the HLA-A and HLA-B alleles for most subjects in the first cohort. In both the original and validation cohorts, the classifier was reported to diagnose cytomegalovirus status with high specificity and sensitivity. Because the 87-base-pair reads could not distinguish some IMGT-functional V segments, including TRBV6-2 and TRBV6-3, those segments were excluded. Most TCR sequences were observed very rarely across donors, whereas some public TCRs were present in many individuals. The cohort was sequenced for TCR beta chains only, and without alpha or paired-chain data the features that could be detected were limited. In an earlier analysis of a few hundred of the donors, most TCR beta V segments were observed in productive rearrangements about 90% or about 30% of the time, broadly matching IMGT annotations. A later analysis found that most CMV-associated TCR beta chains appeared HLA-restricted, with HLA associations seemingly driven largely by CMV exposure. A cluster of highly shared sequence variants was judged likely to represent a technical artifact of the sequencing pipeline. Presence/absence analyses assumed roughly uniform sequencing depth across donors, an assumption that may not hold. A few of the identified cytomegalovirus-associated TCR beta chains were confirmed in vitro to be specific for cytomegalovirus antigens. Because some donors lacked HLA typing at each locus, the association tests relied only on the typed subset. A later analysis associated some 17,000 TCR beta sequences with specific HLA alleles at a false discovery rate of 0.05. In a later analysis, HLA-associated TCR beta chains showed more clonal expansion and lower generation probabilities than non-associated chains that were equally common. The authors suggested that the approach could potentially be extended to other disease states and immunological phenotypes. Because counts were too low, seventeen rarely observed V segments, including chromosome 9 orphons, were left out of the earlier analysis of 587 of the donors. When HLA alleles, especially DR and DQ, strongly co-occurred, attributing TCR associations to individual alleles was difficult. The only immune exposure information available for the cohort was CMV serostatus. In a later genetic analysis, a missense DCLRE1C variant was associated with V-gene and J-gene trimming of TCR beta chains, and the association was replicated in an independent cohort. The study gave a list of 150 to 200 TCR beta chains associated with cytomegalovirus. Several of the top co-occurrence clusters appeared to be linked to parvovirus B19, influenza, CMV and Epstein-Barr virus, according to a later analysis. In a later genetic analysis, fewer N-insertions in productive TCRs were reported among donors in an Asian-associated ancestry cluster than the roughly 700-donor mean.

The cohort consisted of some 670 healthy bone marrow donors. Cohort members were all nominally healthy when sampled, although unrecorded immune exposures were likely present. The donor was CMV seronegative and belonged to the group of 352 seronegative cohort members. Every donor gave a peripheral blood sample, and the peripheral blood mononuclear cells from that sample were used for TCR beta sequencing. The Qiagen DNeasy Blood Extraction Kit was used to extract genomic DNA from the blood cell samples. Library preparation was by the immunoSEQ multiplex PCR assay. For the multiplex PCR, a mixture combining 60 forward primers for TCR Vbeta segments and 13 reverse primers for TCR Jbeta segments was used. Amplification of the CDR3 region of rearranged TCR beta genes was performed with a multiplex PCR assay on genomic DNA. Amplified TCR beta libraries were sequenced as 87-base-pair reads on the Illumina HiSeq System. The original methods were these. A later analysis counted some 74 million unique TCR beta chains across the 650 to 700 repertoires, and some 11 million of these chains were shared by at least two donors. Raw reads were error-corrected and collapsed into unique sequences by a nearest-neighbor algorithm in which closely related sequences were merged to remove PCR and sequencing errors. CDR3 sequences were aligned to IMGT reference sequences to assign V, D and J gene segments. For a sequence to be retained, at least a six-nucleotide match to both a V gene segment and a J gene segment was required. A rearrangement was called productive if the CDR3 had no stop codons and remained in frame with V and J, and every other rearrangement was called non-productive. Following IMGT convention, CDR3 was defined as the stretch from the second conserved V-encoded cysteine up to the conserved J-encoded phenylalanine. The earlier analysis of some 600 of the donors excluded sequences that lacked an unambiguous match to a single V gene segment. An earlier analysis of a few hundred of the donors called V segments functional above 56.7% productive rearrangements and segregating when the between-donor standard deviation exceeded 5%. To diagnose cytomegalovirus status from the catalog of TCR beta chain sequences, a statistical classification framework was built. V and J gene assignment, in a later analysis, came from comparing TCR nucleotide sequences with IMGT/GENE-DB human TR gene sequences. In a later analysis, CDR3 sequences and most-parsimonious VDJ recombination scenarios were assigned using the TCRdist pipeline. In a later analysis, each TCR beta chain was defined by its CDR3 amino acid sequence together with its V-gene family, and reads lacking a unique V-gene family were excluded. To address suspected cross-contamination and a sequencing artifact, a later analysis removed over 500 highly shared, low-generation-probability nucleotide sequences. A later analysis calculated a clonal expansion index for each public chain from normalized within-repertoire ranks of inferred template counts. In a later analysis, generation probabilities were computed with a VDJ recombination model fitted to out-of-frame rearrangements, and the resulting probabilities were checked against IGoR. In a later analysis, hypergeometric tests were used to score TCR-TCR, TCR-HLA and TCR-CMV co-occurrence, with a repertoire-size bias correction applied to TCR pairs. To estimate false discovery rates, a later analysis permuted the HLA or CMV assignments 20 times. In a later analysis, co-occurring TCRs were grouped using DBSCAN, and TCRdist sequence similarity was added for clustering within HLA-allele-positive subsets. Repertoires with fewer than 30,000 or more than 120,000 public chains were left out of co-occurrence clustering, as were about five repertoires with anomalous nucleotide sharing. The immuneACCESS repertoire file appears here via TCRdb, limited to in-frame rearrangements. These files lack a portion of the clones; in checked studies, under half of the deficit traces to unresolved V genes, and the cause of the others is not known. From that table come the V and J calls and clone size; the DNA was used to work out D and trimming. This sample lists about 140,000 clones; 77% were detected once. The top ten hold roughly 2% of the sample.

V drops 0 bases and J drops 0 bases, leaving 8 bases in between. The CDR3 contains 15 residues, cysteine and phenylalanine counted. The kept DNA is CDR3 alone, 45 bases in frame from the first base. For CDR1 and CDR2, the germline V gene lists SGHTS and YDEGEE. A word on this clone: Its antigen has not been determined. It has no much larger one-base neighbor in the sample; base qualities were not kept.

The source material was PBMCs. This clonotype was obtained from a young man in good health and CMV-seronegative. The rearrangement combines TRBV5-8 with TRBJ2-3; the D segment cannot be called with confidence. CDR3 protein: CASSLAGTSTDTQYF. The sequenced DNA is TGTGCCAGCAGCTTGGCGGGTACTAGCACAGATACGCAGTATTTT.